This is a list of T cell receptor beta chains from one sample in a study of CD8+ T cells in alopecia areata. The method was immunoSEQ multiplex PCR; TCRdb's version includes in-frame clones alone and lacks a portion of them. In the table there are fewer than 250,000 clones, roughly two fifths of which are singletons. Sequenced material: CD4+ T cells sorted from blood, taken at approximately week 36, from a patient treated with tofacitinib. The receptors derive from a human donor with alopecia areata. CDR3s include the opening cysteine and the closing phenylalanine or tryptophan. A D gene is named only where the DNA matches it firmly. Part of the rows lack a size; the others show once, few, many or a class for expanded clones.

d_call	v_call	j_call	clone_size	cdr3_nt	cdr3_aa
TRBD2	TRBV6-1	TRBJ2-1	many	TGTGCCAGCCTGACGGGAGGGGCTTACAATGAGCAGTTCTTC	CASLTGGAYNEQFF
.	TRBV5-4	TRBJ1-2	.	TGTGCCAGCAGCCCCGGGGGGGCTTGGGGCTACACCTTC	CASSPGGAWGYTF
.	TRBV7-9	TRBJ2-7	.	TGTGCCAGCAGCTATACTTCCCGAGAGGGCGAGCAGTACTTC	CASSYTSREGEQYF
.	TRBV2	TRBJ2-7	few	TGTGCCGCCAAGGAGGACAACGTCTACGAGCAGTACTTC	CAAKEDNVYEQYF
TRBD1	TRBV5-1	TRBJ2-1	.	TGCGCCAGCAGCGTAGGGACAGCCTACAATGAGCAGTTCTTC	CASSVGTAYNEQFF
.	TRBV29-1	TRBJ2-3	few	TGCAGCGTTGCGATTGCAGTAACGCAGTATTTT	CSVAIAVTQYF
TRBD1	TRBV15	TRBJ2-3	.	TGTGCCACCAGCAGAGAGGTACACAGGGGGCGTAAGGATACGCAGTATTTT	CATSREVHRGRKDTQYF
.	TRBV4-2	TRBJ2-3	.	TGTGCCAGCAGCCAAAAAAGGGACTTGTCTAGCACAGATACGCAGTATTTT	CASSQKRDLSSTDTQYF
.	TRBV30	TRBJ1-2	.	TGTGCCTGGACCGCCAACGCAGGGAGCAACTATGGCTACACCTTC	CAWTANAGSNYGYTF
.	TRBV11-2	TRBJ2-7	few	TGTGCCAGCAGCTTATTCTACGAGCAGTACTTC	CASSLFYEQYF
TRBD1	TRBV4-1	TRBJ1-1	.	TGCGCCAGCAGCCAGGACAGGAGAGTTACGGCGAACACTGAAGCTTTCTTT	CASSQDRRVTANTEAFF
.	TRBV2	TRBJ2-1	.	TGTGCCAGCAAGCCGACAGTCAACTCCTACAATGAGCAGTTCTTC	CASKPTVNSYNEQFF
.	TRBV27	TRBJ2-3	.	TGTGCCAGCAGTTTACCTCCCACGAATACGCAGTATTTT	CASSLPPTNTQYF
.	TRBV7-9	TRBJ1-1	.	TGTGCCAGCAGCCGAACCCCGCGGGTTGGGGTGAACACTGAAGCTTTCTTT	CASSRTPRVGVNTEAFF
TRBD2	TRBV30	TRBJ2-2	few	TGTGCCGGATCCCCGGGCGAGCGGGGCACCGGGGAGCTGTTTTTT	CAGSPGERGTGELFF
.	TRBV14	TRBJ1-2	.	TGTGCCAGCAGCATAATCAGGGGCGGTGGCTACACCTTC	CASSIIRGGGYTF
.	TRBV5-1	TRBJ1-1	.	TGCGCCAGCAGCTTGGAGGGAGAGGCAGCTTTCTTT	CASSLEGEAAFF
.	TRBV7-8	TRBJ2-5	.	TGTGCCAGCAGCGCGGACGGGACTCCGGAGACCCAGTACTTC	CASSADGTPETQYF
.	TRBV2	TRBJ2-2	.	TGTGCCAGCAGTATGAACACCGGGGAGCTGTTTTTT	CASSMNTGELFF
.	TRBV2	TRBJ2-3	few	TGTGCCAGCAGAACGGGGCCAACGGATACGCAGTATTTT	CASRTGPTDTQYF
.	TRBV15	TRBJ2-1	.	TGTGCCACCAGCAGCGGCGGGCGAGATGAGCAGTTCTTC	CATSSGGRDEQFF
.	TRBV5-1	TRBJ2-1	.	TGCGCCAGCAGCTTGGGGACGCTCCTCAATGAGCAGTTCTTC	CASSLGTLLNEQFF
.	TRBV4-3	TRBJ2-6	few	TGCGCCAGCAGCCAAGATGGAGGGGCCTCTGGGGCCAACGTCCTGACTTTC	CASSQDGGASGANVLTF
.	TRBV4-1	TRBJ2-5	.	TGCGCCAGCAGCCATCCCGGGAGACAAGAGACCCAGTACTTC	CASSHPGRQETQYF